This entry is about one T cell receptor beta chain. This clone occurred a few times. It lacks a known antigen. There are no base qualities to consult, and no much larger clone falls within one base. This record comes from a study of cytomegalovirus exposure and HLA in healthy donors (dated by TCRdb to 2016 to 2017). With regard to the full study: In an earlier analysis of approximately 500 of the donors, 276 Gb of sequence data and 117 million unique TCR beta sequences from about 179 million T cells were reported. An early release that covered roughly 600 HLA-typed donors contained about 300 gigabases of sequencing data and 85 million to 100 million unique TCR sequences. Of the approximately 370 genotyped donors, 70% to 90% were placed in the genetic ancestry cluster associated with self-reported Caucasian donors. The study aimed to test whether signatures of past pathogen exposure could be identified by cataloging public T cell receptors. The study used immunosequencing to profile the T cell repertoires of about 670 subjects and linked those repertoires to cytomegalovirus serostatus. A separate validation cohort of over 95 different subjects was used in addition to the approximately 700-subject first cohort. To predict cytomegalovirus infection status, the study combined high-throughput TCR immunosequencing, statistical association of individual TCRs with disease status, and machine learning. A later analysis re-analyzed previously published TCR beta repertoires from about 600 donors and added high-resolution HLA genotyping to study TCR occurrence patterns. Rather than drawing on any new phenotypic data, the later analysis identified candidate immune exposures from TCR beta sequences and the way those sequences occurred across donors. An earlier analysis of roughly 580 of the donors used high-throughput TCR beta sequencing to judge whether each TCR beta V gene segment behaved as functional or pseudogenic. Alongside the repertoire data, information on donor age, sex, ethnicity and CMV serostatus was compiled. In a later genetic analysis, genome-wide SNP genotypes for about 55% of the roughly 700 donors were used, and that subset was treated as a discovery cohort. All discovery cohort repertoires had been generated on a single sequencing platform. HLA typing covered class I and class II loci at four-digit resolution. Typing coverage differed by locus: A, B, C, DRB1 and DQB1 were typed in about 620-640 donors, DQA1 in 500 to 550, DPA1 in some 610, and DPB1 in just under 490. Because of strong linkage in the cohort, roughly five DR-DQ haplotypes were treated as single units for association and clustering. Among about 360 genotyped donors of the cohort, an average of around 240,000 unique TCR beta nucleotide sequences were sequenced per donor, roughly a sixth of them non-productive. Results and caveats for the whole study, not just this receptor: Cytomegalovirus status was reported to be diagnosed by the classifier with high specificity and sensitivity in both the original and validation cohorts. The study gave a list of some 150 TCR beta chains associated with cytomegalovirus. The cohort was sequenced for TCR beta chains only, and without alpha or paired-chain data the features that could be detected were limited. CMV serostatus was the only immune exposure information available for the cohort. Several of the top co-occurrence clusters appeared to be linked to parvovirus B19, influenza, CMV and Epstein-Barr virus, according to a later analysis. A further reported finding was that TCR beta sequences accurately predicted the HLA-A and HLA-B alleles for most subjects in the first cohort. At a false discovery rate of 0.05, a later analysis linked under 20,000 TCR beta sequences to specific HLA alleles. Compared with the roughly 710-donor mean, donors in an Asian-associated ancestry cluster had fewer N-insertions in productive TCRs, according to a later genetic analysis. The 87-base-pair reads could not distinguish some IMGT-functional V segments, including TRBV6-2 and TRBV6-3, so those segments were excluded. Because HLA typing was missing for some donors at each locus, association tests included only the typed subset. In vitro tests confirmed that three of the cytomegalovirus-associated TCR beta chains recognize cytomegalovirus antigens. Some 15 rarely observed V segments, including chromosome 9 orphons, were excluded from the earlier analysis of a few hundred of the donors because counts were too low. Sequencing depth was assumed to be roughly uniform across donors in the presence/absence analyses, though that assumption may not hold. The sequencing pipeline was judged likely to have produced a cluster of highly shared sequence variants as a technical artifact. Correlated functional status among segregating V segments might be attributable to linkage disequilibrium, but an unknown experimental factor could not be ruled out. Assigning TCR associations to individual alleles was difficult when HLA alleles, especially DR and DQ, strongly co-occurred. V-gene and J-gene trimming of TCR beta chains was associated with a missense DCLRE1C variant in a later genetic analysis, and the association was replicated in an independent cohort. The authors suggested that the approach could potentially be generalized to other disease states and immunological phenotypes. In an earlier analysis of around 600 of the donors, most TCR beta V segments were observed in productive rearrangements about 87% or about 30% of the time, broadly matching IMGT annotations. In a later analysis, most CMV-associated TCR beta chains were found to appear HLA-restricted, with HLA associations seemingly driven largely by CMV exposure. In a later analysis, HLA-associated TCR beta chains were found to be more clonally expanded and to have lower generation probabilities than equally common non-associated chains. According to a later analysis, TCR association rates differed among HLA loci, with DRB1 alleles showing the most associated TCRs and HLA-C alleles showing the fewest. Most TCR sequences were seen in very few donors, while some public TCRs were found in many individuals.

The cohort consisted of more than 650 healthy bone marrow donors. Cohort members were all nominally healthy when sampled, although unrecorded immune exposures were likely present. The donor was CMV seropositive and was included in the group of almost 300 seropositive cohort members. A peripheral blood sample was provided by each donor, and peripheral blood mononuclear cells were used for TCR beta sequencing. Genomic DNA was extracted from the blood cell samples with the Qiagen DNeasy Blood Extraction Kit. The library was obtained by the immunoSEQ multiplex PCR assay. The multiplex PCR relied on a mix of 60 forward primers for TCR Vbeta segments and 13 reverse primers for TCR Jbeta segments. Amplification of the CDR3 region of rearranged TCR beta genes was performed with a multiplex PCR assay on genomic DNA. The amplified TCR beta libraries were sequenced on the Illumina HiSeq System as 87-base-pair reads. Concerning the study's data processing: In a later analysis, 77 million or so unique TCR beta chains were counted across the roughly 670 repertoires, and approximately 9.9 million of these chains were shared by at least two donors. A nearest-neighbor algorithm error-corrected the raw reads and collapsed the reads into unique sequences, merging closely related sequences to remove PCR and sequencing errors. CDR3 sequences were aligned to IMGT reference sequences to assign V, D and J gene segments. For a sequence to be retained, a match of at least six nucleotides to both a V gene segment and a J gene segment was required. A rearrangement counted as productive if the CDR3 had no stop codons and remained in frame with V and J, and every other rearrangement counted as non-productive. CDR3 was defined according to IMGT convention as the region running from the second conserved V-encoded cysteine to the conserved J-encoded phenylalanine. The earlier analysis of 500 to 600 of the donors excluded sequences that lacked an unambiguous match to a single V gene segment. An earlier analysis of just under 600 of the donors called V segments functional above 56.7% productive rearrangements and segregating when the between-donor standard deviation exceeded 5%. A statistical classification framework was built to diagnose cytomegalovirus status from the catalog of TCR beta chain sequences. In a later analysis, TCR nucleotide sequences were compared against IMGT/GENE-DB human TR gene sequences so that V and J genes could be assigned. Using the TCRdist pipeline, a later analysis assigned CDR3 sequences along with most-parsimonious VDJ recombination scenarios. In a later analysis, each TCR beta chain was defined by its CDR3 amino acid sequence together with its V-gene family, and reads lacking a unique V-gene family were excluded. A later analysis removed roughly 590 highly shared, low-generation-probability nucleotide sequences to deal with suspected cross-contamination and a sequencing artifact. In a later analysis, a clonal expansion index was calculated for each public chain from normalized within-repertoire ranks of inferred template counts. In a later analysis, generation probabilities were computed with a VDJ recombination model fitted to out-of-frame rearrangements, and the resulting probabilities were checked against IGoR. A later analysis scored TCR-TCR, TCR-HLA and TCR-CMV co-occurrence with hypergeometric tests, applying a repertoire-size bias correction to TCR pairs. False discovery rates were estimated in a later analysis by permuting HLA or CMV assignments 20 times. A later analysis grouped co-occurring TCRs with DBSCAN, adding TCRdist sequence similarity when clustering within HLA-allele-positive subsets. Repertoires with fewer than 30,000 or more than 120,000 public chains were left out of co-occurrence clustering, as were about five repertoires with anomalous nucleotide sharing. What TCRdb holds here is the immuneACCESS table cut down to in-frame rearrangements. Part of the clones is not present; checked against another copy, under half of the missing clones reflect an unresolved V gene, and the others are unexplained. The V and J calls and clone size are taken from that table; D and trimming were inferred from the DNA. The sample table records around 150,000 clones; 80% of these occur just once. The ten biggest clones cover around 5.8% of the sample.

Ends trimmed: V by 2 bases, J by 1 base; bases unmatched to a gene: 2. The CDR3 contains 15 residues, cysteine and phenylalanine counted. Just the 45-base CDR3 DNA is kept, in frame starting at base 1. CDR1 MNHEY and CDR2 SVGAGI are derived from the germline V gene. The receptor comes from a male donor in good health and CMV-seropositive. Sequencing was carried out using PBMCs. The rearranged chain carries TRBV6-5 and TRBJ2-3, and 8 bases in between align with TRBD2. The CDR3 protein is CASSYKTSGTDTQYF. In nucleotide form, the sequence is TGTGCCAGCAGTTACAAGACTAGCGGCACAGATACGCAGTATTTT.